What follows are 25 T cell receptor beta chains derived from one specimen sequenced in a study of cytomegalovirus exposure and HLA in healthy donors. PCR was performed using 60 Vbeta and 13 Jbeta primers. Using immunoSEQ multiplex PCR, the repertoire was profiled, and TCRdb retains in-frame clones only, with some absent. There are about 100,000 clones in the sample; approximately 80% occur only once, and more than 0.95% lies in the top ten. The specimen was PBMCs. The source of these receptors is a woman younger than 30 in good health and CMV-seronegative.

CDR3 sequence reads: CASSWQGDSYNEQFF. For the CDR3, the DNA is TGCGCCAGCAGCTGGCAGGGGGATTCCTACAATGAGCAGTTCTTC. The rearrangement joins TRBV5-1 to TRBJ2-1; the match to TRBD1 covers 7 bases. Germline V gene data show CDR1 as SGHRS and CDR2 as YFSETQ. Trimming at V came to 3 bases and at J to 1 base, leaving 4 bases not matched to a gene. The CDR3 consists of 15 residues.

The V gene is TRBV9, the J gene TRBJ1-4; D not certain. This CDR3 has 14 amino acids. The V gene's germline CDR1 is SGDLS and CDR2 YYNGEE. Between the trimmed V and J ends, which lost 0 bases and 0 bases, there was a span of 3 bases. As DNA, the CDR3 is TGTGCCAGCAGCGTAGCTGCAACTAATGAAAAACTGTTTTTT. Translating it yields CASSVAATNEKLFF.

The CDR3 nucleotides are TGTGCCAGCAGCTCCCAAGAGATCCTCTACGAGCAGTACTTC. Protein: CASSSQEILYEQYF. The chain couples TRBV7-9 to TRBJ2-7; D is unclear. Germline V gene lookup returns CDR1 SEHNR and CDR2 FQNEAQ (reference sequence). This CDR3 is 14 amino acids long. The V gene lost 4 bases and the J gene lost 3 bases, with 13 bases spanning the gap.

V and J are TRBV29-1 and TRBJ2-7, with D hard to call. The CDR3 contains 10 residues. Trimming stripped 4 bases from V and 4 bases from J, with 5 bases between. The germline V gene encodes CDR1 SQVTM and CDR2 ANQGSEA. The CDR3 region is CSVVSYEQYF. The CDR3 DNA sequence: TGCAGCGTTGTGTCTTACGAGCAGTACTTC.

This clone was seen once. The chain uses TRBV15 and TRBJ2-1; 11 nucleotides align to TRBD2. The CDR3 has 16 amino acids. The germline gives CDR1 LNHNV, CDR2 YYDKDF (reference sequence). After removal of 8 bases from V and 12 bases from J, the junction contained 18 bases not matched to a gene. CDR3 amino acids: CATSGKSLAGALGQFF. CDR3 coding DNA: TGTGCCACCTCGGGGAAATCACTAGCGGGAGCTTTGGGGCAGTTCTTC. The full variable domain, in which reference TRBV15 and TRBJ2-1 provide the parts outside the CDR3, is DAMVIQNPRYQVTQFGKPVTLSCSQTLNHNVMYWYQQKSSQAPKLLFHYYDKDFNNEADTPDNFQSRRPNTSFCFLDIRSPGLGDTAMYLCATSGKSLAGALGQFFGPGTRLTVL.

The chain recombines TRBV19 with TRBJ1-5, with TRBD1 as a possible D gene (5 bases). CDR1 LNHDA and CDR2 SQIVND come from the germline V gene (reference sequence). The CDR3 runs 16 residues. The V end was cut by 0 bases, the J end by 1 base, with 10 bases between. The CDR3 DNA reads as TGTGCCAGTAGTATAGAGGCAGGGCTGAGCAATCAGCCCCAGCATTTT. Amino acid sequence: CASSIEAGLSNQPQHF.

CDR3 loop: CASSPGLGVGGTDTQYF. The CDR3 DNA reads TGTGCCAGCTCACCCGGACTAGGCGTTGGGGGAACAGATACGCAGTATTTT. The chain combines TRBV18 with TRBJ2-3; 7 nucleotides line up with TRBD2. This CDR3 spans 17 amino acids. After removal of 3 bases from V and 3 bases from J, the junction contained 12 bases not matched to a gene. Germline loops: CDR1 KGHSH, CDR2 LQKENI.

The count of this clone is one. The rearrangement links TRBV19 to TRBJ2-1; 14 bases are a match to TRBD2. The germline V gene has CDR1 LNHDA and CDR2 SQIVND (reference sequence). The junction had 15 bases not matched to a gene; V was cut back by 4 bases and J by 7 bases. CDR3 length: 19 residues. This CDR3 reads CASSRGLDRTSGGPNEQFF. The CDR3 nucleotides read TGTGCCAGTAGTAGGGGGTTGGACAGGACTAGCGGGGGGCCGAATGAGCAGTTCTTC.

This sequence joins TRBV11-1 and TRBJ2-5, with 10 bases identical to TRBD1. CDR3 size: 13 residues. From germline, CDR1 is SGHAT and CDR2 FQDESV (reference sequence). The trim removed 5 bases at V and 4 bases at J, leaving 1 base unmatched. CDR3 nucleotide sequence: TGTGCCAGCAGCCGGGACAGGGGAGAGACCCAGTACTTC. It translates to CASSRDRGETQYF.

The V and J genes are TRBV15 and TRBJ2-3; 7 bases fit TRBD2. V shed 6 bases and J 5 bases; nucleotides not matched to a gene: 11. Per the germline V gene, CDR1 is LNHNV and CDR2 is YYDKDF (reference sequence). The CDR3 totals 15 residues. Written as DNA, the CDR3 is TGTGCCACCAGACCCAGCGGGGCCGTCGGAGATACGCAGTATTTT. It specifies CATRPSGAVGDTQYF.

This clone is a singleton in its sample. For the CDR3, the DNA is TGTGCCAGTAGTATCGAGCAAGATACGCAGTATTTT. This sequence encodes CASSIEQDTQYF. The V gene is TRBV19, the J gene TRBJ2-3, with D unresolved. CDR1 is LNHDA and CDR2 is SQIVND in the germline V gene (reference sequence). The length of the CDR3 is 12 residues. V lost 3 bases to trimming and J lost 5 bases, with 6 bases between them.

CDR3 residues: CASSPSENNEQFF. CDR3 sequence (DNA): TGTGCCAGCAGTCCTAGCGAAAACAATGAGCAGTTCTTC. J is TRBJ2-1 and V is TRBV6-4, with D possibly being TRBD2 (6 bases). The CDR3 consists of 13 residues. V lost 5 bases to trimming and J lost 5 bases, with 10 bases between them. CDR1 and CDR2 (germline): MRHNA, SNTAGT.

The DNA of the CDR3 is TGTGCCAGCAGTTACACCGGGACAGGGACTTTTTACGAGCAGTACTTC. This encodes CASSYTGTGTFYEQYF. The genes are TRBV28 and TRBJ2-7, with 9 nucleotides matching TRBD1. Looked up from germline, CDR1 is MDHEN and CDR2 is SYDVKM. The CDR3 is 16 amino acids. Losses at the gene ends were 4 bases for V and 4 bases for J; bases not matched to a gene: 11.

The chain has TRBV6-6 and TRBJ1-5; D might be TRBD1 (6 bases). Trimming took off 0 bases at V and 3 bases at J, with 9 bases between the two ends. Germline V CDR1 and CDR2: MNHNY, SVGAGI (reference sequence). The CDR3 is 15 amino acids. The CDR3 region is CASSYSGQNNQPQHF. CDR3 nucleotides: TGTGCCAGCAGTTACTCGGGACAAAACAATCAGCCCCAGCATTTT.

The chain employs TRBV9 and TRBJ2-2; the D gene is possibly TRBD2 (5 bases). The CDR3 spans 17 residues. CDR1 and CDR2 (germline): SGDLS, YYNGEE. Trimming shortened V by 0 bases and J by 0 bases, and 12 bases separated the two germline ends. The CDR3: CASSVDAREPNTGELFF. DNA of the CDR3: TGTGCCAGCAGCGTAGATGCTAGGGAGCCGAACACCGGGGAGCTGTTTTTT.

Notes on this clone: Within the sample, other DNA sequences also encode this same CDR3. The V gene is TRBV4-1, the J gene TRBJ2-1; 7 bases map to TRBD1. Germline CDR1 is MGHRA and CDR2 is YSYEKL. After removal of 0 bases from V and 4 bases from J, the junction contained 3 bases not matched to a gene. The CDR3 is 15 amino acids. The CDR3 sequence: CASSQEPDRYNEQFF. Written as DNA, the CDR3 is TGCGCCAGCAGCCAAGAACCGGACAGGTACAATGAGCAGTTCTTC.

V is TRBV2 and J is TRBJ1-6; D is ambiguous. The CDR3 covers 16 residues. Trimming removed 3 bases at V and 14 bases at J, with 23 bases between. Germline CDR1 reads SNHLY; CDR2 reads FYNNEI. For the CDR3, the DNA is TGTGCCAGCAGTGATTCTCTCCGAGGTCCGGAAAGAGCCCTCCACTTT. Protein: CASSDSLRGPERALHF.

The chain uses TRBV21-1 and TRBJ2-2; the D call TRBD2 from the table was never checked on the DNA. TRBV21-1 is reported as a pseudogene. The CDR3 sequence is 14 residues long. The CDR3 reads CASSKATRAGELFF. The CDR3 DNA follows: TGTGCCAGCAGCAAAGCGACCCGGGCCGGGGAGCTGTTTTTT.

Comments on this clone: The same CDR3 is also encoded by other DNA sequences in this sample. J is TRBJ2-7 and V is TRBV18; TRBD2 agrees at 11 bases. This CDR3 contains 16 residues. The germline gives CDR1 KGHSH, CDR2 LQKENI. The V segment lost 6 bases and the J segment 3 bases; nucleotides outside the gene matches: 10. The chain's CDR3 is CASSSPGLAGGYEQYF. In nucleotides, the CDR3 is TGTGCCAGCTCGTCCCCGGGGCTAGCGGGAGGCTACGAGCAGTACTTC.

The chain has TRBV28 and TRBJ2-3; maybe TRBD1 (5 bases). Trimming left V 5 bases short and J 4 bases short, with 22 bases between. The germline V gene has CDR1 MDHEN and CDR2 SYDVKM. This CDR3 has 17 residues. The DNA of the CDR3 is TGTGCCAGCAGTAAGAATCCGGGCATTCAACAGGCAGATACGCAGTATTTT. It translates to CASSKNPGIQQADTQYF.

The chain has TRBV10-3 and TRBJ2-5; D possibly corresponds to TRBD1 (6 bases). The ends were cut back, 3 bases at V and 7 bases at J, with 21 bases in the middle. Germline CDR1 reads ENHRY; CDR2 reads SYGVKD. This CDR3 is 16 amino acids long. The CDR3 DNA follows: TGTGCCATCAGTGAATTCGTCCAAGGGGAAGGGGGGACCCAGTACTTC. Protein sequence: CAISEFVQGEGGTQYF.

Only a few counts were recorded for this clone. This chain joins TRBV7-8 and TRBJ1-5, with 8 bases that match TRBD1. CDR3 size: 18 residues. J gave up 2 bases and V 5 bases, and 14 bases lay outside the gene matches. CDR1 SGHVS and CDR2 FQNEAQ come from the germline V gene. The CDR3 DNA is TGTGCCAGCAGCCCAAAGGGGGACAGGCGGCTCGGCAATCAGCCCCAGCATTTT. Its protein is CASSPKGDRRLGNQPQHF. The full variable domain, its missing parts supplied by reference TRBV7-8 and TRBJ1-5, is GAGVSQSPRYKVAKRGQDVALRCDPISGHVSLFWYQQALGQGPEFLTYFQNEAQLDKSGLPSDRFFAERPEGSVSTLKIQRTQQEDSAVYLCASSPKGDRRLGNQPQHFGDGTRLSIL.

The CDR3 region has the DNA TGCGCCAGCAGCCGCGGACTAGCGGGAGTGAATGAGCAGTTCTTC. Translating it yields CASSRGLAGVNEQFF. This sequence joins TRBV5-1 and TRBJ2-1; 13 bases agree with TRBD2. J gave up 7 bases and V 4 bases, and 5 bases lay outside the gene matches. CDR1 SGHRS and CDR2 YFSETQ come from the germline V gene. This CDR3 is 15 amino acids long. Full variable domain (rest looked up from reference TRBV5-1 and TRBJ2-1): KAGVTQTPRYLIKTRGQQVTLSCSPISGHRSVSWYQQTPGQGLQFLFEYFSETQRNKGNFPGRFSGRQFSNSRSEMNVSTLELGDSALYLCASSRGLAGVNEQFFGPGTRLTVL.

The V gene is TRBV10-2, the J gene TRBJ1-6; TRBD1 matches 7 bases. Germline CDR1 WSHSY, CDR2 SAAADI. The trim removed 1 base at V and 6 bases at J, leaving 3 bases unmatched. The CDR3 totals 15 residues. Here the CDR3 DNA reads TGCGCCAGCAGTGAGTTGGGACAGATTAATTCACCCCTCCACTTT. Its protein product is CASSELGQINSPLHF.

J is TRBJ1-2 and V is TRBV29-1, with D perhaps matching TRBD1 (5 bases). The CDR3 extends over 16 amino acids. Between the trimmed V and J ends, which lost 4 bases and 2 bases, there was a span of 20 bases. Germline lookup yields CDR1 SQVTM and CDR2 ANQGSEA. DNA of the CDR3: TGCAGCGTTGTCTCGGGAGGTGCCCAGGGCAACTATGGCTACACCTTC. As protein: CSVVSGGAQGNYGYTF.